The clone carrying this TCR beta chain was observed many times. From more than 9.5 ml of fresh peripheral blood, PBMCs were isolated. Amplification of TCR beta CDR3 regions used RNA as the template. In the first-round RT-PCR of the TCR CDR3, the HTBI primer set was used. MiXCR was run by TCRdb on the multiplex PCR reads, yielding one entry per CDR3 protein. The top ten hold approximately 11% of the sample, which has about 520,000 distinct CDR3 sequences, roughly 25% seen once. This record comes from a study of T cells in Graves' hyperthyroidism and ophthalmopathy. This TCR derives from a woman between 25 and 40 years old with Graves' ophthalmopathy. The specimen was blood.

The CDR3 DNA sequence: TGTGCCACCAGCAGAGATCTCTCCGAGACCCAGTACTTC. Protein: CATSRDLSETQYF. The chain employs TRBV15 and TRBJ2-5; D unresolved. V lost 0 bases and J lost 5, with 7 bases in between. This CDR3 has 13 residues. Per the germline V gene, CDR1 is LNHNV and CDR2 is YYDKDF (reference sequence). Together with reference TRBV15 and TRBJ2-5, the CDR3 gives the full variable domain: DAMVIQNPRYQVTQFGKPVTLSCSQTLNHNVMYWYQQKSSQAPKLLFHYYDKDFNNEADTPDNFQSRRPNTSFCFLDIRSPGLGDTAMYLCATSRDLSETQYFGPGTRLLVL.